The rows below give T cell receptor beta chains drawn from one sample of a study of blood T cell repertoires in COVID-19. Using immunoSEQ multiplex PCR, the repertoire was profiled, and TCRdb retains in-frame clones only, with some absent. The table includes just under 65,000 clones, roughly 76% detected once. The sequenced material came from peripheral blood. The receptors stem from a human donor in a cohort sampled during active COVID-19. The CDR3 runs from the conserved cysteine through the conserved F or W. D genes are given only for firm matches. Clone size is not always given. Where it is, it says once, few, many or a class for expanded clones.

CDR3: CSVDRGNVGYTF
DNA: TGCAGTGTAGACAGGGGAAACGTTGGCTACACCTTC
V: TRBV29-1
J: TRBJ1-2
D: TRBD1
size: NA

CDR3: CASSQTTGNGYTF
DNA: TGTGCCAGCAGCCAAACTACAGGGAACGGCTACACCTTC
V: TRBV3-1/TRBV3-2
J: TRBJ1-2
D: NA
size: NA

CDR3: CSANSADTQYF
DNA: TGCAGTGCTAACTCTGCCGATACGCAGTATTTT
V: TRBV20-1
J: TRBJ2-3
D: NA
size: NA

CDR3: CASSQVGGGAVTQYF
DNA: TGTGCCAGCAGCCAAGTAGGCGGGGGGGCGGTTACGCAGTATTTT
V: TRBV3-1/TRBV3-2
J: TRBJ2-3
D: TRBD2
size: NA

CDR3: CASSRTDLAGVSYNEQFF
DNA: TGTGCCAGCAGCCGAACGGATTTAGCGGGGGTATCCTACAATGAGCAGTTCTTC
V: TRBV7-8
J: TRBJ2-1
D: TRBD2
size: NA

CDR3: CAWSPPPRLWGAGGNQPQHF
DNA: TGTGCCTGGAGCCCTCCCCCCCGACTCTGGGGGGCGGGGGGCAATCAGCCCCAGCATTTT
V: TRBV30
J: TRBJ1-5
D: NA
size: NA

CDR3: CASSQDGGAVPTTQYF
DNA: TGTGCCAGCAGCCAAGATGGAGGGGCGGTCCCGACAACCCAGTACTTC
V: TRBV4-2
J: TRBJ2-5
D: NA
size: few

CDR3: CASSKKERTGSSYEQYF
DNA: TGTGCCAGCAGCAAAAAGGAGAGGACAGGCTCGTCCTACGAGCAGTACTTC
V: TRBV21-1
J: TRBJ2-7
D: NA
size: NA

CDR3: CASSSRTVNTEAFF
DNA: TGCGCCAGCAGCTCCCGGACAGTGAACACTGAAGCTTTCTTT
V: TRBV4-1
J: TRBJ1-1
D: NA
size: once

CDR3: CASSSGGASNEQFF
DNA: TGCGCCAGCAGCAGCGGGGGGGCTTCCAATGAGCAGTTCTTC
V: TRBV5-1
J: TRBJ2-1
D: TRBD2
size: few

CDR3: CASSLPGGGQPQHF
DNA: TGTGCCAGTAGCCTACCTGGGGGAGGTCAGCCCCAGCATTTT
V: TRBV19
J: TRBJ1-5
D: NA
size: NA

CDR3: CSARSAETQYF
DNA: TGCAGTGCTAGATCCGCGGAGACCCAGTACTTC
V: TRBV20-1
J: TRBJ2-5
D: NA
size: NA

CDR3: CASSLGGSSGNTIYF
DNA: TGTGCCAGCAGCTTGGGGGGAAGCTCTGGAAACACCATATATTTT
V: TRBV7-2
J: TRBJ1-3
D: NA
size: NA

CDR3: CASSWTGDTQYF
DNA: TGTGCCAGCAGCTGGACAGGTGATACGCAGTATTTT
V: TRBV7-6
J: TRBJ2-3
D: TRBD1
size: NA

CDR3: CASSLRTGSSGNTIYF
DNA: TGTGCCAGCAGTTTAAGGACAGGTTCCTCTGGAAACACCATATATTTT
V: TRBV6-6
J: TRBJ1-3
D: TRBD1
size: NA

CDR3: CASSEALYRCF
DNA: TGCGCCAGCAGTGAAGCCCTCTACAGGTGCTTC
V: TRBV10-1
J: TRBJ2-4
D: NA
size: few

CDR3: CASSGRPGQLISWQYF
DNA: TGTGCCAGCAGCGGAAGACCGGGACAGCTAATTTCTTGGCAGTACTTC
V: TRBV7-9
J: TRBJ2-7
D: TRBD1
size: NA

CDR3: CASSHSSGSSNYGYTF
DNA: TGTGCCAGCAGCCATTCTTCAGGCTCTTCTAACTATGGCTACACCTTC
V: TRBV3-1/TRBV3-2
J: TRBJ1-2
D: NA
size: NA

CDR3: CASTAGQGANEAFF
DNA: TGTGCCAGTACTGCCGGACAGGGGGCCAATGAAGCTTTCTTT
V: TRBV19
J: TRBJ1-1
D: TRBD1
size: NA

CDR3: CASSPLRTGNINEQFF
DNA: TGTGCCAGCAGTCCACTCCGAACCGGGAACATCAATGAGCAGTTCTTC
V: TRBV27
J: TRBJ2-1
D: NA
size: NA

CDR3: CSETTGTSTDTQYF
DNA: TGCAGCGAGACCACAGGAACTAGCACAGATACGCAGTATTTT
V: TRBV29-1
J: TRBJ2-3
D: NA
size: NA

CDR3: CASSMWGTGAGETQYF
DNA: TGTGCCAGTAGTATGTGGGGGACAGGGGCCGGGGAGACCCAGTACTTC
V: TRBV19
J: TRBJ2-5
D: TRBD1
size: once

CDR3: CASSPGIGMSNEQFF
DNA: TGTGCCAGCAGCCCCGGGATCGGTATGTCAAATGAGCAGTTCTTC
V: TRBV7-6
J: TRBJ2-1
D: NA
size: NA

CDR3: CASSPRVAGNEQFF
DNA: TGTGCCAGCAGCCCAAGAGTAGCCGGGAATGAGCAGTTCTTC
V: TRBV2
J: TRBJ2-1
D: NA
size: NA

CDR3: CASSLIGRDWQKSYNEQFF
DNA: TGTGCCAGCAGCTTAATAGGTCGGGACTGGCAGAAGAGTTACAATGAGCAGTTCTTC
V: TRBV7-9
J: TRBJ2-1
D: NA
size: NA

CDR3: CASSATQGQPQHF
DNA: TGTGCCAGCAGTGCAACACAGGGTCAGCCCCAGCATTTT
V: TRBV12-3/TRBV12-4
J: TRBJ1-5
D: NA
size: NA

CDR3: CASSFSGNLETQYF
DNA: TGTGCCAGCAGTTTTTCTGGCAATTTGGAGACCCAGTACTTC
V: TRBV27
J: TRBJ2-5
D: NA
size: NA

CDR3: CASTVSNQPQHF
DNA: TGTGCCAGCACTGTAAGCAATCAGCCCCAGCATTTT
V: TRBV6-6
J: TRBJ1-5
D: NA
size: NA

CDR3: CASSLYRDSEETQYF
DNA: TGTGCCAGCAGCTTGTACAGGGATTCGGAGGAGACCCAGTACTTC
V: TRBV5-6
J: TRBJ2-5
D: NA
size: NA

CDR3: CASSLASGGLGIEQYF
DNA: TGTGCCAGCAGCTTAGCGTCAGGAGGTTTGGGGATCGAGCAGTACTTC
V: TRBV7-2
J: TRBJ2-7
D: NA
size: NA

CDR3: CASSGQGINEKLFF
DNA: TGTGCCAGCAGTGGACAGGGGATTAATGAAAAACTGTTTTTT
V: TRBV2
J: TRBJ1-4
D: TRBD1
size: NA

CDR3: CASSPGLAGWVEETQYF
DNA: TGTGCCAGCAGCCCTGGACTAGCGGGGTGGGTGGAAGAGACCCAGTACTTC
V: TRBV6-2/TRBV6-3
J: TRBJ2-5
D: TRBD2
size: NA

CDR3: CASSLDGDRANYGYTF
DNA: TGTGCCAGCAGCTTAGACGGAGACAGAGCGAACTATGGCTACACCTTC
V: TRBV7-9
J: TRBJ1-2
D: NA
size: NA

CDR3: CASSPGGRGLNSGNTIYF
DNA: TGTGCCAGCAGCCCAGGGGGACGGGGACTGAACTCTGGAAACACCATATATTTT
V: TRBV7-6
J: TRBJ1-3
D: TRBD1
size: NA

CDR3: CASQQGDQPQHF
DNA: TGTGCCAGCCAACAGGGGGATCAGCCCCAGCATTTT
V: TRBV6-6
J: TRBJ1-5
D: TRBD1
size: NA

CDR3: CASSIRPGSSGNTIYF
DNA: TGTGCCAGTAGTATCCGACCGGGAAGTAGCGGAAACACCATATATTTT
V: TRBV19
J: TRBJ1-3
D: NA
size: NA

CDR3: CASSISGTSGDGEQFF
DNA: TGTGCCAGTAGTATATCTGGGACTAGCGGGGACGGTGAGCAGTTCTTC
V: TRBV19
J: TRBJ2-1
D: TRBD2
size: NA

CDR3: CASTRGAGGPETQYF
DNA: TGTGCCAGCACCAGGGGCGCGGGGGGGCCAGAGACCCAGTACTTC
V: TRBV2
J: TRBJ2-5
D: TRBD2
size: NA

CDR3: CASRFGHPSGANVLTF
DNA: TGTGCCAGCAGATTCGGACACCCCTCTGGGGCCAACGTCCTGACTTTC
V: TRBV7-9
J: TRBJ2-6
D: NA
size: NA

CDR3: CASSQVSGIRNEQFF
DNA: TGTGCCAGCAGCCAAGTGTCCGGGATTCGCAATGAGCAGTTCTTC
V: TRBV3-1/TRBV3-2
J: TRBJ2-1
D: NA
size: NA

CDR3: CASSSLAGGGTDTQYF
DNA: TGTGCCAGTAGTTCTCTGGCGGGGGGGGGCACAGATACGCAGTATTTT
V: TRBV19
J: TRBJ2-3
D: TRBD2
size: NA